The 20 T cell receptor beta chains below were found in one sample sequenced in a study of T cell responses to AZD1222 COVID-19 vaccine. TCRdb's copy holds only in-frame clones and misses some; the assay was immunoSEQ multiplex PCR. Of nearly 90,000 clones in the sample, 70% to 90% were seen once. The sample consisted of peripheral blood, taken on day 0 of AZD1222 vaccination. The receptors come from an adult in good health.

The rearrangement links TRBV5-1 to TRBJ2-3; a possible D gene is TRBD2 (6 bases). CDR1 and CDR2 (germline): SGHRS, YFSETQ. There are 16 residues in the CDR3. V was shortened by 2 bases and J by 0 bases, with 13 bases between the two germline ends. As DNA, the CDR3 is TGCGCCAGCAGCTTCGGGAGTCAAGCTAGCACAGATACGCAGTATTTT. Residues: CASSFGSQASTDTQYF.

V gene TRBV6-6 combines with J gene TRBJ1-2, with 8 nucleotides matching TRBD1. J lost 7 bases, V lost 7 bases, and 11 bases had no gene match. From germline, CDR1 is MNHNY and CDR2 SVGAGI (reference sequence). This CDR3 spans 14 amino acids. The CDR3 spells CASNPDRAGGGYTF. The CDR3, as DNA: TGTGCCAGCAATCCGGACAGGGCGGGTGGTGGCTACACCTTC.

V usage is TRBV28 and J usage is TRBJ1-2, with D perhaps matching TRBD1 (6 bases). The CDR3 contains 14 residues. Trimming removed 6 bases from V and 4 bases from J, with 15 bases in between. Germline values: CDR1 MDHEN, CDR2 SYDVKM. Here the CDR3 reads CASRPTGGPYGYTF. The CDR3 DNA reads TGTGCCAGCAGGCCAACCGGGGGCCCCTATGGCTACACCTTC.

This chain uses TRBV27 with TRBJ1-2, with TRBD1 matching 8 bases. Germline trimming cut 7 bases from V and 9 bases from J; bases unmatched to any gene: 16. The CDR3 has 15 residues. The germline gives CDR1 MNHEY, CDR2 SMNVEV (reference sequence). CDR3 bases: TGTGCCAGCACCGAATCCTACAGGGGGGTGAAGAGCTACACCTTC. This translates into CASTESYRGVKSYTF.

The chain employs TRBV11-3 and TRBJ2-2; a possible D gene is TRBD1 (6 bases). From germline, CDR1 is SGHNT and CDR2 YENEEA. The V end lost 3 bases, the J end lost 4 bases, and 12 bases lay between the germline ends. This CDR3 has 15 amino acids. CDR3 in amino acids: CASSLKRGSTGELFF. As DNA, the CDR3 is TGTGCCAGCAGCTTGAAAAGGGGGAGCACCGGGGAGCTGTTTTTT.

The CDR3 DNA reads TGCAGCGTTGGTAGCACAACTACCGCAGAGACCCAGTACTTC. Translation gives CSVGSTTTAETQYF. The chain recombines TRBV29-1 with TRBJ2-5, with D uncertain. Germline CDR1 and CDR2: SQVTM and ANQGSEA. The CDR3 loop spans 14 amino acids. V lost 4 bases and J lost 4, with 16 bases in between.

The chain recombines TRBV18 with TRBJ1-5, with 7 bases identical to TRBD1. Looked up from germline, CDR1 is KGHSH and CDR2 is LQKENI. Trimming took 6 bases from V and 8 from J; bases not matched to a gene: 13. The CDR3 covers 15 residues. Here the CDR3 reads CASSPRVTTGEPQHF. For the CDR3, the DNA is TGTGCCAGCTCCCCTCGAGTAACAACAGGGGAGCCCCAGCATTTT.

The gene calls are TRBV6-2 or TRBV6-3 and TRBJ1-2, with unresolved D. Germline CDR1 MNHEY, CDR2 SVGEGT. There are 15 residues in the CDR3. Trimming pared 0 bases from V and 4 bases from J, leaving 12 bases between. The CDR3 nucleotides are TGTGCCAGCAGTTACTCGGTTGCGGGATCCTATGGCTACACCTTC. Its translation is CASSYSVAGSYGYTF.

The chain uses TRBV11-2 and TRBJ2-1; possible D gene TRBD1, 6 bases. The CDR3 extends over 16 amino acids. The V end was cut by 5 bases, the J end by 2 bases, with 16 bases between. Germline V lookup: CDR1 SGHAT, CDR2 FQNNGV. In nucleotides, the CDR3 is TGTGCCAGCAGCCTCGAGACAGGAATTGCCTACAATGAGCAGTTCTTC. It codes for CASSLETGIAYNEQFF.

V usage is TRBV5-1 and J usage is TRBJ1-2; no clear D gene. The CDR3 covers 14 residues. Trimming left V 0 bases short and J 4 bases short, with 10 bases between. Per germline, CDR1 SGHRS and CDR2 YFSETQ. This CDR3 is CASSLEGGIYGYTF. CDR3 bases: TGCGCCAGCAGCTTGGAGGGAGGTATCTATGGCTACACCTTC.

The chain combines TRBV19 with TRBJ1-4; 11 positions agree with TRBD1. The junction had 5 bases not matched to a gene; V was cut back by 7 bases and J by 7 bases. Germline CDR1 reads LNHDA; CDR2 reads SQIVND (reference sequence). CDR3 length equals 14 residues. CDR3 sequence reads: CASKGQGATEKLFF. The DNA of the CDR3 is TGTGCCAGTAAAGGACAGGGGGCGACTGAAAAACTGTTTTTT.

The chain combines TRBV7-9 with TRBJ1-2, with unresolved D. V dropped 5 bases and J dropped 4 bases, with 20 bases sitting between them. The CDR3 loop spans 16 amino acids. CDR1 and CDR2 (germline): SEHNR, FQNEAQ (reference sequence). The CDR3 nucleotides read TGTGCCAGCAGCCCCCTGGGAGAAACCCGGGCCTATGGCTACACCTTC. Translating it yields CASSPLGETRAYGYTF. Looking up the rest from reference TRBV7-9 and TRBJ1-2 gives the full variable domain: DTGVSQNPRHKITKRGQNVTFRCDPISEHNRLYWYRQTLGQGPEFLTYFQNEAQLEKSRLLSDRFSAERPKGSFSTLEIQRTEQGDSAMYLCASSPLGETRAYGYTFGSGTRLTVV.

The chain couples TRBV12-3 or TRBV12-4 to TRBJ1-2; 8 bases align to TRBD1. This CDR3 is 12 amino acids long. The trim removed 6 bases at V and 7 bases at J, leaving 4 bases unmatched. The CDR3 DNA follows: TGTGCCAGCAGATCAGGGGGCTCTGGCTACACCTTC. It translates to CASRSGGSGYTF.

The chain couples TRBV15 to TRBJ2-5, with D possibly TRBD2 on 6 matching bases. CDR1 and CDR2 (germline): LNHNV, YYDKDF (reference sequence). CDR3 length: 17 residues. Between the trimmed V and J ends, which lost 2 bases and 2 bases, there was a span of 18 bases. This chain's CDR3 is CATSRPEGRLGQETQYF. CDR3 nucleotides: TGTGCCACCAGCAGACCGGAGGGCAGGCTGGGGCAAGAGACCCAGTACTTC. Variable domain in full (rest from reference TRBV15 and TRBJ2-5): DAMVIQNPRYQVTQFGKPVTLSCSQTLNHNVMYWYQQKSSQAPKLLFHYYDKDFNNEADTPDNFQSRRPNTSFCFLDIRSPGLGDTAMYLCATSRPEGRLGQETQYFGPGTRLLVL.

V and J are TRBV25-1 and TRBJ2-7, with D unclear. V gave up 5 bases and J gave up 0 bases, with 8 bases separating them. Looked up from germline, CDR1 is MGHDK and CDR2 is SYGVNS. There are 13 residues in the CDR3. CDR3 sequence: CASSQHLSYEQYF. The CDR3 bases are TGTGCCAGCAGTCAGCACCTCTCCTACGAGCAGTACTTC.

This sequence joins TRBV18 and TRBJ2-1, with 14 bases that match TRBD2. J was trimmed by 7 bases and V by 3 bases; bases with no gene match: 2. The germline CDR1 and CDR2 sequences are KGHSH and LQKENI. The CDR3 is 15 residues long. CDR3 DNA sequence: TGTGCCAGCTCACCTGGGACTAGCGGGAGAAATGAGCAGTTCTTC. Its translation: CASSPGTSGRNEQFF.

The chain combines TRBV6-5 with TRBJ2-2, with D possibly TRBD2 on 6 matching bases. V was cut by 6 bases and J by 6 bases, with 8 bases left in between. The CDR3 is 12 residues long. Germline V gives CDR1 MNHEY, CDR2 SVGAGI. CDR3 protein: CASRGGSGELFF. The CDR3 DNA is TGTGCCAGCAGGGGGGGATCCGGGGAGCTGTTTTTT.

J is TRBJ2-6 and V is TRBV6-6; TRBD1 matches 9 bases. Germline trimming cut 2 bases from V and 4 bases from J; bases unmatched to any gene: 3. The CDR3 is 16 amino acids. The germline V gene encodes CDR1 MNHNY and CDR2 SVGAGI (reference sequence). Here the CDR3 DNA reads TGTGCCAGCAGTTACGGGACAGGGTCCGGGGCCAACGTCCTGACTTTC. This encodes CASSYGTGSGANVLTF.

There are a few counts of this clone. The chain links TRBV6-5 to TRBJ2-7; the match to TRBD2 covers 11 bases. This CDR3 spans 13 amino acids. Unmatched junction bases numbered 2, after V lost 6 bases and J lost 4 bases. CDR1 and CDR2 from the germline V gene are MNHEY and SVGAGI. The CDR3 sequence: CASRGLAEYEQYF. The CDR3 region has the DNA TGTGCCAGCAGGGGACTAGCGGAATACGAGCAGTACTTC.

This chain connects TRBV27 to TRBJ2-6; D ambiguous. V was shortened by 0 bases and J by 4 bases, with 4 bases between the two germline ends. This CDR3 comprises 14 residues. The V gene's germline CDR1 is MNHEY and CDR2 SMNVEV (reference sequence). In nucleotides, the CDR3 is TGTGCCAGCAGTTTATCACCAGGGGCCAACGTCCTGACTTTC. Translation: CASSLSPGANVLTF.